This entry describes one TCR beta chain. No cognate antigen has been identified for it. Per-base quality was not reported, and no clone a single base away is much larger than it. The sample originates from a study of OX40 agonist ivuxolimab in advanced cancers. A note on the overall study: Ivuxolimab was an agonistic, fully human IgG2 monoclonal antibody directed against OX40 (CD134), a costimulatory receptor. Intravenous ivuxolimab was administered to patients every 2 weeks at six dose levels: 0.01, 0.1, 0.3, 1.5, 3 and 10 mg/kg. Among the 52 dose-escalation patients, approximately 20 had hepatocellular carcinoma, around 15 melanoma, 9 renal cell carcinoma and 9 head and neck cancer. A male proportion of around 80% and a mean age of 60 years, ranging from 23 to 79, were recorded for the dose-escalation cohort. Prior anti-PD-1, anti-PD-L1 or anti-CTLA-4 therapy was permitted, and checkpoint inhibitors had been received by roughly 42% of dose-escalation patients. Three dose-escalation patients achieved partial responses, one with hepatocellular carcinoma and two with cutaneous melanoma. Peripheral TCRbeta sequencing was intended to test whether TCR sequence diversity was altered and clonal T-cell expansion was caused by ivuxolimab. The paper describes the monotherapy dose-escalation part (N = 52 patients) of the phase I trial of ivuxolimab. Study-level results and caveats: The antigen specificity of the clonally expanded peripheral T cells was not determined. Low levels of normalized T-cell clonal expansion were also shown by some nonresponding patients. At doses of 0.1 to 3.0 mg/kg, clonal expansion of both CD4+ and CD8+ T cells in blood was seen between baseline and week 6. After ivuxolimab, more expanded clones were found on average in CD8+ T cells than in CD4+ T cells. In the 0.1-3.0 mg/kg groups, partial responders were among the patients with the lowest normalized peripheral clonal expansion, particularly in CD8+ T cells.

Genomic DNA was extracted from sorted cells for sequencing of the TCRbeta CDR3 region. The immunoSEQ Assay was used to sequence the TCRbeta CDR3 regions. The source is immuneACCESS, and TCRdb retained only in-frame sequences with V and J called. Part of the clones is not carried over; for the studies checked, unresolved V genes explain less than half of this, and the remainder is unexplained. This sample comprises roughly 32,000 clones, around 90% of them detected only once. 4% to 5% of the sample rests with the top ten. Its CDR3 holds 14 amino acids, cysteine through phenylalanine. The CDR3 DNA has 42 bases and is translated from base 1. Trimming removed 3 bases from V and 4 bases from J, leaving 10 bases between the germline ends. According to the germline V gene, CDR1 reads SGHDT and CDR2 reads YYEEEE. Patients with a history of autoimmune disease or receiving systemic immunosuppression were excluded from the trial. In every dose cohort, peripheral blood was drawn for TCR sequencing at baseline, cycle 4 day 1, and cycle 7 day 1. The samples were taken from a phase I, first-in-human, multicenter, open-label dose-escalation trial of ivuxolimab. Adults with locally advanced or metastatic head and neck squamous cell, hepatocellular, melanoma or renal cell carcinoma were enrolled in the trial. Before TCR sequencing, CD4+ T cells and CD8+ T cells were sorted from peripheral blood as separate populations.

The input for sequencing was CD4+ or CD8+ T cells sorted from blood, taken in a trial of the OX40 agonist ivuxolimab. The source of this sequence is an adult with an advanced solid tumor such as melanoma, head and neck, liver or kidney cancer. The rearrangement combines TRBV5-6 with TRBJ1-4; the D segment could be TRBD1, given 6 matching bases. The CDR3: CASSSGQFNEKLFF. In nucleotide form, the sequence is TGTGCCAGCAGCTCCGGACAGTTTAATGAAAAACTGTTTTTT.